This TCR beta chain was sequenced during a study of Graves' ophthalmopathy and Graves' hyperthyroidism. Exclusion covered patients with other autoimmune diseases or uncontrolled infections (as well as pregnancy or lactation). The evidence that diagnosis relied on was clinical symptoms, serum thyroxine, TRAb, thyroid ultrasound and orbital computed tomography. As the template, RNA transcripts were used to amplify TCR beta CDR3 regions. The workflow started with a first-round RT-PCR run with HTBI primers and then moved on to a second-round multiplex PCR. TCRdb reanalysed the multiplex PCR reads using MiXCR and keeps one entry per CDR3 protein. There are over a million distinct CDR3 sequences in the sample; about 38% occur only once, and around 10% lies in the top ten. The CDR3 has 14 amino acids. The germline V gene has CDR1 SNHLY and CDR2 FYNNEI. Trimming removed 0 bases at V and 12 bases at J, with 17 bases between.

Study-wide results and caveats: Classification of ophthalmopathy versus stable hyperthyroidism by a 13-signature model yielded around 90% sensitivity and just over 80% specificity.

In this sample, this clonotype turned up a few times. The antigen is undetermined. Input material: peripheral blood or thyroid tissue (not recorded which). This clonotype was obtained from an adult man with Graves' hyperthyroidism. The rearrangement uses TRBV2 and TRBJ1-2; no definite D call. The CDR3 DNA follows: TGTGCCAGCAGTGAAGCGCTTCGGAGTGGTTTGGACACCTTC. It yields the protein CASSEALRSGLDTF.